A single sample gave rise to the 29 T cell receptor beta chains below, sequenced in a study of radiotherapy plus CTLA-4 blockade in lung cancer. Some clones are missing from TCRdb's copy, which holds only in-frame ones; the method was immunoSEQ multiplex PCR. The sample consists of 51,000 or so clones, 70% to 90% of them appearing once. This material consisted of peripheral blood, taken from a patient treated with radiotherapy plus ipilimumab. Every receptor here comes from a human donor with non-small cell lung cancer whose response to radiotherapy plus ipilimumab could not be evaluated.

The rearrangement links TRBV11-2 to TRBJ2-5; tentatively, D is TRBD1 (5 bases). Germline loops: CDR1 SGHAT, CDR2 FQNNGV. The CDR3 contains 15 residues. V dropped 5 bases and J dropped 3 bases, with 16 bases sitting between them. CDR3 loop: CASSPPPDKKETQYF. CDR3 in DNA: TGTGCCAGCAGCCCCCCCCCGGACAAAAAAGAGACCCAGTACTTC.

The rearrangement uses TRBV6-1 and TRBJ2-1; 10 bases map to TRBD2. CDR3 length: 16 amino acids. Germline CDR1 MNHNS, CDR2 SASEGT. With 3 bases clipped from V and 7 bases from J, the junction kept 9 bases outside the gene matches. CDR3 nucleotide sequence: TGTGCCAGCAGTGATCTAAGCGGGGGGGCTCGGAATGAGCAGTTCTTC. Amino acid sequence: CASSDLSGGARNEQFF.

The chain has TRBV27 and TRBJ2-3, with D possibly TRBD2 on 5 matching bases. The germline gives CDR1 MNHEY, CDR2 SMNVEV (reference sequence). Trimming took off 3 bases at V and 6 bases at J, with 10 bases between the two ends. The CDR3 covers 13 residues. The CDR3 DNA follows: TGTGCCAGCAGTTTCCCGGACTCCGATACGCAGTATTTT. This codes for CASSFPDSDTQYF.

The chain combines TRBV5-4 with TRBJ2-2, with 10 bases matching TRBD2. The J segment lost 2 bases and the V segment lost 0 bases, leaving 4 bases of the junction unmatched. This CDR3 has 17 amino acids. The germline gives CDR1 SGHNT, CDR2 YYREEE (reference sequence). This CDR3 is CASSLGASGGNTGELFF. CDR3 DNA: TGTGCCAGCAGCTTGGGCGCTAGCGGGGGTAACACCGGGGAGCTGTTTTTT.

The chain links TRBV5-1 to TRBJ2-1, with 14 bases that match TRBD2. This CDR3 is 17 amino acids long. Germline V CDR1 and CDR2: SGHRS, YFSETQ. The V and J ends lost 0 bases and 7 bases, in that order; junction bases with no gene match: 6. The CDR3 DNA follows: TGCGCCAGCAGCTTGGGACTAGCGGGGGGGCCGGGGAATGAGCAGTTCTTC. Amino acids: CASSLGLAGGPGNEQFF. Looking up the rest from reference TRBV5-1 and TRBJ2-1 gives the full variable domain: KAGVTQTPRYLIKTRGQQVTLSCSPISGHRSVSWYQQTPGQGLQFLFEYFSETQRNKGNFPGRFSGRQFSNSRSEMNVSTLELGDSALYLCASSLGLAGGPGNEQFFGPGTRLTVL.

This clone has just a few counts. The chain combines TRBV9 with TRBJ1-1, with D uncertain. V was trimmed by 4 bases and J by 1 base, leaving 11 bases between them. The CDR3 is made up of 14 amino acids. The germline V gene encodes CDR1 SGDLS and CDR2 YYNGEE. CDR3 residues: CASSPFERNTEAFF. In DNA form, the CDR3 reads TGTGCCAGCAGCCCTTTCGAGCGGAACACTGAAGCTTTCTTT. The full variable domain, with the rest looked up from reference TRBV9 and TRBJ1-1, is DSGVTQTPKHLITATGQRVTLRCSPRSGDLSVYWYQQSLDQGLQFLIQYYNGEERAKGNILERFSAQQFPDLHSELNLSSLELGDSALYFCASSPFERNTEAFFGQGTRLTVV.

This clone showed up just a few times. The V call is TRBV7-7, the J call TRBJ1-5; a possible D gene is TRBD1 (5 bases). Germline V gene data show CDR1 as SSHAT and CDR2 as FNYEAQ (reference sequence). Trimming took off 4 bases at V and 5 bases at J, with 18 bases between the two ends. This CDR3 has 16 amino acids. CDR3 nucleotide sequence: TGTGCCAGCAGCTCCCCCCCGCAGGGTAGACATCAGCCCCAGCATTTT. Translation: CASSSPPQGRHQPQHF.

This chain connects TRBV4-1 to TRBJ2-3; 7 nucleotides agree with TRBD2. The germline V gene has CDR1 MGHRA and CDR2 YSYEKL. This CDR3 spans 15 amino acids. The V segment lost 6 bases and the J segment 4 bases; nucleotides outside the gene matches: 10. The CDR3 DNA reads as TGCGCCAGCAGTCCATGGCGGGAGACTCCAGATACGCAGTATTTT. Amino acid sequence: CASSPWRETPDTQYF.

The chain is built from TRBV28 and TRBJ1-3; the D is unclear. This CDR3 is 16 amino acids long. In germline, CDR1 is MDHEN, CDR2 SYDVKM. V was clipped by 6 bases and J by 0 bases, with 15 bases between them. CDR3 loop: CASSRGDMNSGNTIYF. The CDR3 DNA reads as TGTGCCAGCAGCCGGGGAGACATGAACTCTGGAAACACCATATATTTT.

This clone was detected a few times. The rearrangement joins TRBV9 to TRBJ1-2, with 7 nucleotides matching TRBD1. V shed 0 bases, J shed 3 bases, and the junction held 14 bases outside the gene matches. CDR1 is SGDLS, CDR2 YYNGEE, per germline. The CDR3 has 18 amino acids. The CDR3, as DNA: TGTGCCAGCAGCGTAGGTCCCGGAACCCCAGGACAGGACTATGGCTACACCTTC. Its translation: CASSVGPGTPGQDYGYTF.

V and J are TRBV10-3 and TRBJ2-7, with 7 bases lining up with TRBD2. Germline-derived CDR1 and CDR2 are ENHRY and SYGVKD. The CDR3 length is 13 residues. With 10 bases clipped from V and 3 bases from J, the junction kept 9 bases outside the gene matches. The chain's CDR3 is CATTRPSGYEQYF. For the CDR3, the DNA is TGTGCCACCACCCGGCCTAGCGGCTACGAGCAGTACTTC.

This chain joins TRBV7-9 and TRBJ2-2; TRBD2 agrees at 8 bases. This CDR3 comprises 15 residues. From germline, CDR1 is SEHNR and CDR2 FQNEAQ (reference sequence). V was clipped by 5 bases and J by 4 bases; unmatched bases: 6. CDR3 sequence: CASSTSGRGTGELFF. CDR3 in DNA: TGTGCCAGCAGCACGAGCGGGAGAGGCACCGGGGAGCTGTTTTTT.

The chain combines TRBV27 with TRBJ2-5; a possible D gene is TRBD2 (6 bases). The V end lost 5 bases, the J end lost 1 base, and 14 bases lay between the germline ends. The CDR3 sequence is 15 residues long. The germline V gene encodes CDR1 MNHEY and CDR2 SMNVEV (reference sequence). CDR3 in amino acids: CASSTFGSLQETQYF. The CDR3 DNA reads as TGTGCCAGCAGTACTTTCGGGAGTCTCCAAGAGACCCAGTACTTC.

This chain's CDR3 is CASSQDWGGYNEQFF. CDR3 nucleotide sequence: TGCGCCAGCAGCCAAGATTGGGGGGGGTACAATGAGCAGTTCTTC. The gene calls are TRBV4-3 and TRBJ2-1; 7 nucleotides match TRBD2. V was clipped by 0 bases and J by 4 bases; unmatched bases: 3. CDR1 and CDR2 (germline): LGHNA, YSLEER. The CDR3 covers 15 residues.

The chain couples TRBV5-1 to TRBJ2-4, with TRBD2 identical over 10 bases. J gave up 7 bases and V 4 bases, and 11 bases lay outside the gene matches. The CDR3 covers 16 residues. Germline V gives CDR1 SGHRS, CDR2 YFSETQ. The CDR3 DNA reads as TGCGCCAGCAGCGGTACTAGCGGGACTTTTGCCAACATTCAGTACTTC. Its translation is CASSGTSGTFANIQYF.

This clone was observed once. The rearrangement links TRBV11-2 to TRBJ1-2; 8 bases fit TRBD1. The length of the CDR3 is 16 residues. V was clipped by 4 bases and J by 0 bases; unmatched bases: 7. Germline V gene sequence: CDR1 SGHAT, CDR2 FQNNGV. CDR3 region: CASSSLQGAANYGYTF. The CDR3 coding sequence is TGTGCCAGCAGCTCTCTCCAGGGGGCAGCTAACTATGGCTACACCTTC.

The chain employs TRBV11-2 and TRBJ1-1, with D perhaps TRBD1 (5 bases). Germline assignment: CDR1 SGHAT and CDR2 FQNNGV. The CDR3 is 12 residues long. V shed 5 bases and J shed 7 bases, with 11 bases lying between them. CDR3 bases: TGTGCCAGCAGCCTGACAGAGATTGAAGCTTTCTTT. Translated, it gives CASSLTEIEAFF.

The V and J genes are TRBV25-1 and TRBJ2-5; D may be TRBD1 (6 bases). The J call is in doubt because the DNA end fits TRBJ2-7 better. Germline V gene data show CDR1 as MGHDK and CDR2 as SYGVNS. CDR3 length equals 14 residues. Written as DNA, the CDR3 is TGTGCCAGCAGTGGGGGGCCTCAATCCTACGAGCAGTACTTC. Translating it yields CASSGGPQSYEQYF.

The table lists this clone with a few counts. This rearrangement joins TRBV7-2 to TRBJ2-1; D may be TRBD2 (6 bases). Germline loops: CDR1 SGHTA, CDR2 FQGNSA. V was trimmed by 5 bases and J by 0 bases, leaving 14 bases between them. CDR3 size: 16 residues. The CDR3 nucleotides read TGTGCCAGCAGCCCCCCTAGCGTTAGCTCCTACAATGAGCAGTTCTTC. This sequence encodes CASSPPSVSSYNEQFF.

The gene calls are TRBV4-1 and TRBJ2-5, with D perhaps matching TRBD2 (6 bases). V was trimmed by 0 bases and J by 3 bases, leaving 8 bases between them. There are 14 residues in the CDR3. In germline, CDR1 is MGHRA, CDR2 YSYEKL. The CDR3 is CASSQDGGKETQYF. As DNA, the CDR3 is TGCGCCAGCAGCCAAGATGGAGGGAAAGAGACCCAGTACTTC.

The J gene is TRBJ1-1, the V gene TRBV16; tentative D call: TRBD1 (5 bases). The CDR3 runs 15 residues. Trimming took off 6 bases at V and 1 base at J, with 15 bases between the two ends. The germline V gene has CDR1 KGHSY and CDR2 FQNENV. The CDR3 DNA is TGTGCCAGCAGTTTCACCGTGACAGAGAACACTGAAGCTTTCTTT. It codes for CASSFTVTENTEAFF.

J is TRBJ1-2 and V is TRBV29-1, with D perhaps TRBD1 (6 bases). The V end lost 1 base, the J end lost 6 bases, and 9 bases lay between the germline ends. CDR1 SQVTM and CDR2 ANQGSEA come from the germline V gene. This CDR3 region has 12 residues. The CDR3 here is CSVEGSGDGYTF. The CDR3 region has the DNA TGCAGCGTTGAAGGGTCAGGGGATGGCTACACCTTC. Filled out from reference TRBV29-1 and TRBJ1-2, the complete variable domain reads SAVISQKPSRDICQRGTSLTIQCQVDSQVTMMFWYRQQPGQSLTLIATANQGSEATYESGFVIDKFPISRPNLTFSTLTVSNMSPEDSSIYLCSVEGSGDGYTFGSGTRLTVV.

This rearrangement joins TRBV6-5 to TRBJ2-2, with D possibly TRBD2 on 7 matching bases. Per the germline V gene, CDR1 is MNHEY and CDR2 is SVGAGI. The CDR3 has 15 amino acids. Trimming took 10 bases from V and 4 from J, leaving 19 bases between them. CDR3: CATRSWEGVTGELFF. The CDR3 nucleotides read TGTGCCACCCGCTCATGGGAGGGGGTCACCGGGGAGCTGTTTTTT.

This chain links TRBV28 with TRBJ2-2; a possible D gene is TRBD2 (6 bases). Germline CDR1 is MDHEN and CDR2 is SYDVKM. The CDR3 spans 13 residues. Trimming pared 6 bases from V and 6 bases from J, leaving 11 bases between. Here the CDR3 DNA reads TGTGCCAGCAGAAGGGACTCCCCCGGGGAGCTGTTTTTT. Its protein product is CASRRDSPGELFF.

V usage is TRBV28 and J usage is TRBJ1-2; unclear D gene. Germline V CDR1 and CDR2: MDHEN, SYDVKM. This CDR3 spans 15 amino acids. The V end lost 3 bases, the J end lost 0 bases, and 11 bases lay between the germline ends. CDR3 residues: CASSFGDQANYGYTF. The CDR3 nucleotides are TGTGCCAGCAGTTTTGGAGACCAAGCTAACTATGGCTACACCTTC.

As to this clone: The junction differs from germline at one of its ends, possibly a read error. Here the CDR3 reads CASSEGGEWRNYGYAF. The DNA for the CDR3 is TGTGCCAGCAGTGAGGGAGGAGAGTGGCGCAATTATGGCTACGCCTTC. This sequence joins TRBV2 and TRBJ1-2; D remains unclear. Per the germline V gene, CDR1 is SNHLY and CDR2 is FYNNEI. CDR3 size: 16 residues. The full variable domain, with the rest looked up from reference TRBV2 and TRBJ1-2, is EPEVTQTPSHQVTQMGQEVILRCVPISNHLYFYWYRQILGQKVEFLVSFYNNEISEKSEIFDDQFSVERPDGSNFTLKIRSTKLEDSAMYFCASSEGGEWRNYGYAFGSGTRLTVV.

The chain recombines TRBV4-1 with TRBJ1-1; 8 bases agree with TRBD1. Trimming removed 2 bases from V and 4 bases from J; junction bases left unmatched: 12. The CDR3 is 17 residues long. Germline CDR1 MGHRA, CDR2 YSYEKL. CDR3 in DNA: TGCGCCAGCAGCCAACCCGGACAGGGCCCTCGAGGCACTGAAGCTTTCTTT. It specifies CASSQPGQGPRGTEAFF.

The V call is TRBV9, the J call TRBJ2-1; D is uncertain. V lost 0 bases, J lost 5 bases, and 12 bases lay in between. The CDR3 sequence is 15 residues long. Germline CDR1 reads SGDLS; CDR2 reads YYNGEE. The CDR3 spells CASSVGTTEHNEQFF. CDR3 coding DNA: TGTGCCAGCAGCGTAGGTACTACTGAGCACAATGAGCAGTTCTTC.

The chain has TRBV7-2 and TRBJ2-3; 7 positions match TRBD1. Germline CDR1 and CDR2: SGHTA and FQGNSA. The CDR3 consists of 14 residues. The trim removed 7 bases at V and 0 bases at J, leaving 4 bases unmatched. The CDR3 DNA reads TGTGCCAGCAAACGACAGGGAAGCACAGATACGCAGTATTTT. This codes for CASKRQGSTDTQYF.